Below, 22 T cell receptor beta chains from the same sample are listed, as sequenced in a study of identical twins. MiXCR, applied by TCRdb to the 5' RACE reads, yields one record per CDR3 protein. The data show around 680,000 distinct CDR3 sequences, over 8.5% seen once. Separately, the same data were catalogued under a study of yellow fever vaccine responses in identical twins.

Sequencing input: PBMCs. All receptors derive from a woman aged 18-29 years in good health.

The CDR3 coding sequence is TGTGCCAGCAGCCCCCCCGGACTAGCGGGATTTTACGAGCAGTACTTC. It is translated as CASSPPGLAGFYEQYF. The chain combines TRBV27 with TRBJ2-7; 12 bases agree with TRBD2. Germline loops: CDR1 MNHEY, CDR2 SMNVEV (reference sequence). The CDR3 is 16 residues long. J gave up 4 bases and V 6 bases, and 10 bases lay outside the gene matches.

The chain links TRBV3-1 to TRBJ2-7; D not certain. In germline, CDR1 is LGHDT, CDR2 YNNKEL (reference sequence). CDR3 length equals 11 residues. Trimming took 3 bases from V and 4 from J, leaving 4 bases between them. In DNA, the CDR3 is TGTGCCAGCAGCCACCGGTACGAGCAGTACTTC. Protein product: CASSHRYEQYF.

This sequence joins TRBV2 and TRBJ2-1, with 10 bases fitting TRBD2. Germline V CDR1 and CDR2: SNHLY, FYNNEI. Trimming removed 7 bases from V and 2 bases from J; junction bases left unmatched: 8. The CDR3 runs 16 residues. CDR3 residues: CASILPSGSTYNEQFF. DNA for the CDR3: TGTGCCAGCATTTTACCTAGCGGGAGCACCTACAATGAGCAGTTCTTC.

This clonotype came up many times. The CDR3 spells CSASYTDTQYF. For the CDR3, the DNA is TGCAGTGCTAGCTATACAGATACGCAGTATTTT. The rearrangement uses TRBV20-1 and TRBJ2-3; no reliable D call. V lost 3 bases and J 3 bases, leaving 4 bases between the germline ends. Germline loops: CDR1 DFQATT, CDR2 SNEGSKA (reference sequence). CDR3 length: 11 residues.

This clonotype was recorded many times. The rearrangement uses TRBV7-2 and TRBJ1-4; D remains unclear. V lost 5 bases and J 6 bases, leaving 13 bases between the germline ends. This CDR3 has 14 amino acids. Per germline, CDR1 SGHTA and CDR2 FQGNSA. CDR3 amino acids: CASSPKLQDEKLFF. The CDR3 region has the DNA TGTGCCAGCAGCCCGAAGCTACAAGATGAAAAACTGTTTTTT.

The gene calls are TRBV19 and TRBJ1-1; possible D gene TRBD1, 6 bases. This CDR3 region has 13 residues. The V and J ends lost 7 bases and 5 bases respectively, with 14 bases between them. CDR1 and CDR2 (germline): LNHDA, SQIVND (reference sequence). The CDR3 bases are TGTGCCAGTAATCGGGGGGCGGATACTGAAGCTTTCTTT. It codes for CASNRGADTEAFF.

This clonotype showed up many times. The chain has TRBV7-2 and TRBJ1-2; D not resolved. V shed 5 bases and J shed 0 bases, with 13 bases lying between them. This CDR3 comprises 15 residues. Germline CDR1 reads SGHTA; CDR2 reads FQGNSA. As DNA, the CDR3 is TGTGCCAGCAGCATCCGGACGGCATCTAACTATGGCTACACCTTC. Translated: CASSIRTASNYGYTF.

The gene calls are TRBV30 and TRBJ2-2; 9 bases match TRBD2. J gave up 0 bases and V 0 bases, and 8 bases lay outside the gene matches. The CDR3 length is 18 residues. Germline lookup yields CDR1 GTSNPN and CDR2 SVGIG (reference sequence). The CDR3 region has the DNA TGTGCCTGGAGTGTAAAAGCAGGCGGGGGGGCGAACACCGGGGAGCTGTTTTTT. It specifies CAWSVKAGGGANTGELFF.

This clonotype has just a few counts. The chain joins TRBV20-1 to TRBJ2-1, with TRBD2 matching 10 bases. Germline assignment: CDR1 DFQATT and CDR2 SNEGSKA (reference sequence). The V gene end was trimmed by 3 bases and the J gene end by 3 bases; junction bases not matched to a gene: 2. This CDR3 is 14 amino acids long. For the CDR3, the DNA is TGCAGTGCTAGTTGGACTAGCGGCTACAATGAGCAGTTCTTC. It codes for CSASWTSGYNEQFF.

V is TRBV25-1 and J is TRBJ2-2, with 12 bases aligning to TRBD1. Looked up from germline, CDR1 is MGHDK and CDR2 is SYGVNS. The CDR3 extends over 21 amino acids. V lost 6 bases to trimming and J lost 0 bases; unmatched junction nucleotides: 17. CDR3 nucleotide sequence: TGTGCCAGCAGGGGACAGGGGGCGTCTAGCTTATTCCCCGCGAACACCGGGGAGCTGTTTTTT. Protein: CASRGQGASSLFPANTGELFF.

The chain couples TRBV20-1 to TRBJ1-2; 7 bases match TRBD1. The CDR3 loop spans 13 amino acids. Per the germline V gene, CDR1 is DFQATT and CDR2 is SNEGSKA (reference sequence). Unmatched junction bases numbered 11, after V lost 6 bases and J lost 7 bases. CDR3 nucleotides: TGCAGTGCCGCGACAGGGTTCGGGGCTGGCTACACCTTC. As protein: CSAATGFGAGYTF.

At least ten counts were recorded for this clonotype. The chain has TRBV20-1 and TRBJ2-3; no clear D. CDR1 and CDR2 from the germline V gene are DFQATT and SNEGSKA (reference sequence). The CDR3 runs to 12 residues. The germline V and J ends were trimmed by 2 bases and 2 bases, with 5 bases remaining between them. The CDR3 DNA follows: TGCAGTGCTAGAACGGACACAGATACGCAGTATTTT. It yields the protein CSARTDTDTQYF.

This clonotype was observed a handful of times. This chain joins TRBV20-1 and TRBJ2-7; D remains ambiguous. Per the germline V gene, CDR1 is DFQATT and CDR2 is SNEGSKA (reference sequence). CDR3 length equals 13 residues. V lost 3 bases to trimming and J lost 3 bases, with 12 bases between them. The CDR3 sequence: CSASSGLNYEQYF. Here the CDR3 DNA reads TGCAGTGCTAGTTCCGGGCTGAACTACGAGCAGTACTTC.

This clonotype appeared a few times. The V call is TRBV6-2 or TRBV6-3, the J call TRBJ2-2; 7 bases match TRBD2. Looked up from germline, CDR1 is MNHEY and CDR2 is SVGEGT. Losses at the gene ends were 5 bases for V and 2 bases for J; bases not matched to a gene: 5. This CDR3 has 15 residues. This chain's CDR3 is CASSRPGLNTGELFF. The CDR3 DNA follows: TGTGCCAGCAGTCGACCGGGACTAAACACCGGGGAGCTGTTTTTT.

This clonotype appeared many times. The chain uses TRBV12-3 or TRBV12-4 and TRBJ1-5; 7 bases line up with TRBD1. Trimming took 5 bases from V and 1 from J; bases not matched to a gene: 8. The CDR3 totals 16 residues. In nucleotides, the CDR3 is TGTGCCAGCAGTCCCCGGGACAGTTTAAGCAATCAGCCCCAGCATTTT. Its translation is CASSPRDSLSNQPQHF.

The J gene is TRBJ1-1, the V gene TRBV28, with unresolved D. CDR1 and CDR2 (germline): MDHEN, SYDVKM. The CDR3 is 13 residues long. V was cut by 5 bases and J by 1 base, with 8 bases left in between. CDR3 in DNA: TGTGCCAGCAGTCTAAGTTGGAACACTGAAGCTTTCTTT. It specifies CASSLSWNTEAFF.

This clonotype turned up a few times. The chain combines TRBV30 with TRBJ2-1; D is perhaps TRBD1 (5 bases). The CDR3 runs 13 residues. Germline V CDR1 and CDR2: GTSNPN, SVGIG (reference sequence). V was cut by 4 bases and J by 4 bases, with 11 bases left in between. The CDR3 spells CAWTGYRYNEQFF. In nucleotides, the CDR3 is TGTGCCTGGACAGGGTACAGATACAATGAGCAGTTCTTC.

This clonotype was observed a handful of times. The rearrangement joins TRBV5-1 to TRBJ1-1, with D possibly TRBD1 on 6 matching bases. Germline values: CDR1 SGHRS, CDR2 YFSETQ. The CDR3 extends over 16 amino acids. Trimming shortened V by 3 bases and J by 1 base, and 16 bases separated the two germline ends. As DNA, the CDR3 is TGCGCCAGCAGCTGGGGGGCTGCCCGGGGGAACACTGAAGCTTTCTTT. Translation gives CASSWGAARGNTEAFF.

This clonotype appeared a few times. The chain is built from TRBV20-1 and TRBJ2-1; the match to TRBD2 covers 8 bases. Trimming cost V 3 bases and J 7 bases; bases outside gene matches: 5. The CDR3 runs 13 residues. Germline CDR1 reads DFQATT; CDR2 reads SNEGSKA (reference sequence). In nucleotides, the CDR3 is TGCAGTGCTAGGGGACTAGAAGTTAATGAGCAGTTCTTC. It yields the protein CSARGLEVNEQFF.

This sequence joins TRBV3-1 and TRBJ2-5; maybe TRBD2 (7 bases). Trimming pared 11 bases from V and 5 bases from J, leaving 24 bases between. The CDR3 covers 15 residues. The germline CDR1 and CDR2 sequences are LGHDT and YNNKEL (reference sequence). For the CDR3, the DNA is TGTGCCTCCAGCTTACGAGGGGGGGCCGGGGAGACCCAGTACTTC. Translation: CASSLRGGAGETQYF.

The gene calls are TRBV7-8 and TRBJ1-5, with D hard to call. With 6 bases removed from V and 3 bases from J, the gap between germline ends came to 12 bases. The germline V gene has CDR1 SGHVS and CDR2 FQNEAQ. The CDR3 covers 14 residues. This chain's CDR3 is CASRNRFFNQPQHF. In DNA, the CDR3 is TGTGCCAGCAGGAATAGGTTCTTCAATCAGCCCCAGCATTTT.

This clonotype was seen many times. The J gene is TRBJ2-1, the V gene TRBV4-2, with 10 bases matching TRBD2. Germline-derived CDR1 and CDR2 are LGHNA and YNFKEQ. The CDR3 has 16 amino acids. J gave up 0 bases and V 3 bases, and 2 bases lay outside the gene matches. The CDR3 region is CASSQERGGSYNEQFF. CDR3 DNA sequence: TGTGCCAGCAGCCAGGAGCGGGGGGGCTCCTACAATGAGCAGTTCTTC.